One sample yielded the 21 T cell receptor beta chains listed below, sequenced in a study of OX40 agonist ivuxolimab in advanced cancers. Using immunoSEQ multiplex PCR, the repertoire was profiled, and TCRdb retains in-frame clones only, with some absent. The sample shows some 66,000 clones, 88% of them seen only once. The sample was CD4+ or CD8+ T cells sorted from blood, taken in a trial of the OX40 agonist ivuxolimab. The receptors originated from an adult with an advanced solid tumor such as melanoma, head and neck, liver or kidney cancer.

The DNA of the CDR3 is TGTGCCAGCAGGGGGGGACTAGCGGGAGATAATGAGCAGTTCTTC. It translates to CASRGGLAGDNEQFF. V is TRBV5-4 and J is TRBJ2-1; 14 bases fit TRBD2. The CDR3 is 15 amino acids. Trimming at V came to 5 bases and at J to 7 bases, leaving 5 bases not matched to a gene. In germline, CDR1 is SGHNT, CDR2 YYREEE (reference sequence).

The V and J genes are TRBV5-6 and TRBJ2-5; 10 bases line up with TRBD1. The V gene end was trimmed by 0 bases and the J gene end by 5 bases; junction bases not matched to a gene: 4. The CDR3 is 15 amino acids. CDR1 and CDR2 (germline): SGHDT, YYEEEE. The CDR3 sequence: CASSLVTGGRETQYF. The DNA for the CDR3 is TGTGCCAGCAGCTTGGTGACAGGGGGCAGGGAGACCCAGTACTTC.

CDR3 in amino acids: CASSGDRMSSGANVLTF. CDR3 sequence (DNA): TGCGCCAGCAGTGGGGACAGGATGAGCTCTGGGGCCAACGTCCTGACTTTC. The chain has TRBV10-1 and TRBJ2-6; 8 nucleotides match TRBD1. The V segment lost 4 bases and the J segment 0 bases; nucleotides outside the gene matches: 5. The CDR3 runs to 17 residues. Germline CDR1 WNHNN, CDR2 SYGVQD (reference sequence).

The chain has TRBV19 and TRBJ2-3; maybe TRBD2 (7 bases). Germline CDR1 and CDR2: LNHDA and SQIVND (reference sequence). V lost 5 bases and J lost 3, with 15 bases in between. The CDR3 loop spans 15 amino acids. For the CDR3, the DNA is TGTGCCAGTAGTCTGAGAGGGAGGGGGACAGATACGCAGTATTTT. Amino acid sequence: CASSLRGRGTDTQYF.

The V gene is TRBV5-4, the J gene TRBJ2-3; 12 nucleotides agree with TRBD2. Germline CDR1 and CDR2: SGHNT and YYREEE (reference sequence). CDR3 size: 13 residues. Losses at the gene ends were 9 bases for V and 3 bases for J; bases not matched to a gene: 2. CDR3 residues: CAKGLAGTDTQYF. CDR3 DNA: TGTGCCAAAGGACTAGCGGGGACAGATACGCAGTATTTT.

The chain employs TRBV29-1 and TRBJ2-7; TRBD1 agrees at 7 bases. Germline CDR1 reads SQVTM; CDR2 reads ANQGSEA. V lost 7 bases to trimming and J lost 9 bases; unmatched junction nucleotides: 15. This CDR3 spans 13 amino acids. CDR3 sequence reads: CSAFRQGHAGQYF. DNA for the CDR3: TGCAGCGCCTTTCGACAGGGACACGCCGGGCAGTACTTC.

The chain uses TRBV28 and TRBJ2-3; D is uncertain. This CDR3 region has 15 residues. V was pared by 3 bases and J by 5 bases, with 15 bases between. The germline CDR1 and CDR2 sequences are MDHEN and SYDVKM. The CDR3 loop reads CASSFGWAKEDTQYF. In DNA, the CDR3 is TGTGCCAGCAGTTTCGGTTGGGCGAAGGAAGATACGCAGTATTTT.

The chain has TRBV29-1 and TRBJ1-1, with a tentative D call TRBD1 (6 bases). Germline CDR1 and CDR2: SQVTM and ANQGSEA. The V end lost 0 bases, the J end lost 0 bases, and 11 bases lay between the germline ends. CDR3 length: 15 residues. CDR3 coding DNA: TGCAGCGTTGAAGATTATAACAGGGTGAACACTGAAGCTTTCTTT. As protein: CSVEDYNRVNTEAFF. The complete variable domain, with remaining parts taken from reference TRBV29-1 and TRBJ1-1, reads SAVISQKPSRDICQRGTSLTIQCQVDSQVTMMFWYRQQPGQSLTLIATANQGSEATYESGFVIDKFPISRPNLTFSTLTVSNMSPEDSSIYLCSVEDYNRVNTEAFFGQGTRLTVV.

The chain uses TRBV29-1 and TRBJ1-1; D perhaps matches TRBD1 (5 bases). The V end lost 2 bases, the J end lost 2 bases, and 9 bases lay between the germline ends. In germline, CDR1 is SQVTM, CDR2 ANQGSEA. There are 13 residues in the CDR3. The CDR3 sequence is CSVERQLNTEAFF. In DNA form, the CDR3 reads TGCAGCGTTGAACGACAGCTAAACACTGAAGCTTTCTTT.

V gene TRBV7-8 combines with J gene TRBJ2-4; D not resolved. V was cut by 1 base and J by 0 bases, with 1 base left in between. Germline CDR1 SGHVS, CDR2 FQNEAQ. The CDR3 consists of 13 residues. As DNA, the CDR3 is TGTGCCAGCAGCTTAGGAGCCAAAAACATTCAGTACTTC. Translation gives CASSLGAKNIQYF.

The DNA for the CDR3 is TGTGCCACCCAAATGGGGCTCCGTAGCAATCAGCCCCAGCATTTT. This encodes CATQMGLRSNQPQHF. The V call is TRBV28, the J call TRBJ1-5; D is perhaps TRBD1 (5 bases). The CDR3 contains 15 residues. Germline CDR1 MDHEN, CDR2 SYDVKM. The V end lost 10 bases, the J end lost 0 bases, and 16 bases lay between the germline ends.

The J gene is TRBJ2-7, the V gene TRBV5-1; D is ambiguous. CDR1 is SGHRS, CDR2 YFSETQ, per germline. The ends were cut back, 1 base at V and 3 bases at J, with 5 bases in the middle. This CDR3 has 12 amino acids. The CDR3 DNA sequence: TGCGCCAGCAGCTTGCCGGGCTACGAGCAGTACTTC. Its translation: CASSLPGYEQYF.

This chain links TRBV19 with TRBJ2-7, with D unresolved. This CDR3 spans 14 amino acids. Deletions cut 6 bases from V and 5 bases from J, with 17 bases between. Germline lookup yields CDR1 LNHDA and CDR2 SQIVND (reference sequence). CDR3 amino acids: CASRPSRIFHEQYF. In DNA form, the CDR3 reads TGTGCCAGTAGGCCTAGTCGCATATTCCACGAGCAGTACTTC.

The chain uses TRBV7-6 and TRBJ1-1, with D possibly matching TRBD1 (6 bases). V was trimmed by 5 bases and J by 1 base, leaving 11 bases between them. The CDR3 sequence is 14 residues long. CDR1 SGHVS and CDR2 FNYEAQ come from the germline V gene. The DNA of the CDR3 is TGTGCCAGCAGCCCCGGACAGAGGAACACTGAAGCTTTCTTT. It translates to CASSPGQRNTEAFF.

This chain connects TRBV2 to TRBJ2-1; D unclear. The CDR3 runs to 17 residues. V gave up 4 bases and J gave up 1 base, with 17 bases separating them. CDR1 is SNHLY, CDR2 FYNNEI, per germline. In DNA form, the CDR3 reads TGTGCCAGCAGTGTGACTGCCGGAGCCGTTTCCTACAATGAGCAGTTCTTC. Translating gives CASSVTAGAVSYNEQFF.

The chain combines TRBV5-8 with TRBJ1-2; tentative D call: TRBD1 (5 bases). Trimming removed 5 bases at V and 0 bases at J, with 11 bases between. Germline CDR1 is SGHTS and CDR2 is YDEGEE. The CDR3 totals 14 residues. The CDR3 DNA reads TGTGCCAGCAGGAGACAGAATACTAACTATGGCTACACCTTC. It encodes CASRRQNTNYGYTF. The full variable domain, completed using reference TRBV5-8 and TRBJ1-2, is EAGVTQSPTHLIKTRGQQATLRCSPISGHTSVYWYQQALGLGLQFLLWYDEGEERNRGNFPPRFSGRQFPNYSSELNVNALELEDSALYLCASRRQNTNYGYTFGSGTRLTVV.

J is TRBJ1-4 and V is TRBV5-1; D is unclear. This CDR3 is 17 amino acids long. V was clipped by 0 bases and J by 7 bases, with 19 bases between them. In germline, CDR1 is SGHRS, CDR2 YFSETQ. CDR3 region: CASSLALGTPPREKLFF. The CDR3 bases are TGCGCCAGCAGCTTGGCCCTGGGTACACCCCCTCGTGAAAAACTGTTTTTT. The complete variable domain, with remaining parts taken from reference TRBV5-1 and TRBJ1-4, reads KAGVTQTPRYLIKTRGQQVTLSCSPISGHRSVSWYQQTPGQGLQFLFEYFSETQRNKGNFPGRFSGRQFSNSRSEMNVSTLELGDSALYLCASSLALGTPPREKLFFGSGTQLSVL.

V is TRBV7-2 and J is TRBJ1-2, with D possibly being TRBD1 (6 bases). The CDR3 contains 14 residues. Germline V gene lookup returns CDR1 SGHTA and CDR2 FQGNSA. Deletions cut 5 bases from V and 7 bases from J, with 17 bases between. CDR3 sequence reads: CASSPTQGRVGYTF. DNA of the CDR3: TGTGCCAGCAGCCCGACCCAGGGGCGGGTTGGCTACACCTTC.

V is TRBV5-1 and J is TRBJ1-2, with a weak D call TRBD1 (5 bases). CDR1 and CDR2 from the germline V gene are SGHRS and YFSETQ. CDR3 length: 15 amino acids. With 0 bases removed from V and 0 bases from J, the gap between germline ends came to 9 bases. CDR3 bases: TGCGCCAGCAGCTTGGGGGACGTAGCTAACTATGGCTACACCTTC. Translating it yields CASSLGDVANYGYTF.

The J gene is TRBJ2-3, the V gene TRBV27; D may be TRBD1 (6 bases). V lost 0 bases and J 6 bases, leaving 10 bases between the germline ends. This CDR3 contains 14 residues. Germline CDR1 reads MNHEY; CDR2 reads SMNVEV (reference sequence). CDR3 protein: CASSLSVRGDTQYF. The CDR3 nucleotides read TGTGCCAGCAGTTTATCCGTGAGGGGGGATACGCAGTATTTT.

This clone is medium-sized. The CDR3 nucleotides are TGTGCTAGTGGTTTGCAAGGGGGTCCCAATGAAGCTTTCTTT. The encoded protein is CASGLQGGPNEAFF. V gene TRBV12-5 combines with J gene TRBJ1-1, with D possibly being TRBD1 (6 bases). The CDR3 has 14 residues. In germline, CDR1 is LGHNT, CDR2 FRNRAP. Between the trimmed V and J ends, which lost 2 bases and 7 bases, there was a span of 14 bases. The full variable domain, its missing parts supplied by reference TRBV12-5 and TRBJ1-1, is DARVTQTPRHKVTEMGQEVTMRCQPILGHNTVFWYRQTMMQGLELLAYFRNRAPLDDSGMPKDRFSAEMPDATLATLKIQPSEPRDSAVYFCASGLQGGPNEAFFGQGTRLTVV.